This is a list of T cell receptor beta chains from one sample in a study of blood T cell repertoires in COVID-19. Generated by immunoSEQ multiplex PCR, the TCRdb table keeps only in-frame clones and is missing some. This sample has some 300,000 clones, with around 86% found just once. Sample: peripheral blood. These receptors came from a man between 65 and 85 years old with acute or convalescent COVID-19. CDR3s include the opening cysteine and the closing phenylalanine or tryptophan. The order of the fields is V gene, D gene, J gene, clone size, CDR3 protein, CDR3 DNA. The D gene is left open where the match is weak. Only part of the rows carry a size: once, few, many, or a class if the clone is expanded.

v_call: TRBV15; d_call: TRBD1; j_call: TRBJ2-1; clone_size: -; cdr3_aa: CATSRAGTGGSNEQFF; cdr3_nt: TGTGCCACCAGCAGAGCCGGGACAGGAGGTTCCAATGAGCAGTTCTTC
v_call: TRBV6-5; d_call: TRBD1; j_call: TRBJ1-6; clone_size: -; cdr3_aa: CASSPRQGGGSPLHF; cdr3_nt: TGTGCCAGCAGCCCACGACAGGGAGGTGGATCACCCCTCCACTTT
v_call: TRBV2; d_call: TRBD1; j_call: TRBJ1-5; clone_size: -; cdr3_aa: CASKRTGGWGEPQHF; cdr3_nt: TGTGCCAGCAAAAGGACAGGGGGCTGGGGGGAGCCCCAGCATTTT
v_call: TRBV10-3; d_call: -; j_call: TRBJ2-6; clone_size: -; cdr3_aa: CAIKGDRSGANVLTF; cdr3_nt: TGTGCCATCAAGGGGGACCGCTCTGGGGCCAACGTCCTGACTTTC
v_call: TRBV5-1; d_call: -; j_call: TRBJ2-7; clone_size: -; cdr3_aa: CASSLESDHKWSYEQYF; cdr3_nt: TGCGCCAGCAGCTTGGAGAGCGACCATAAGTGGTCCTACGAGCAGTACTTC
v_call: TRBV5-1; d_call: TRBD2; j_call: TRBJ2-1; clone_size: -; cdr3_aa: CASSSGAGEISYNEQFF; cdr3_nt: TGCGCCAGCAGCTCTGGAGCGGGGGAGATCTCCTACAATGAGCAGTTCTTC
v_call: TRBV5-4; d_call: -; j_call: TRBJ2-3; clone_size: -; cdr3_aa: CASFQGGLSSTDTQYF; cdr3_nt: TGTGCCAGCTTTCAAGGAGGCTTGTCTAGCACAGATACGCAGTATTTT
v_call: TRBV30; d_call: -; j_call: TRBJ2-7; clone_size: -; cdr3_aa: CACPSLTTYEQYF; cdr3_nt: TGTGCCTGCCCGAGCCTAACCACCTACGAGCAGTACTTC
v_call: TRBV30; d_call: TRBD1; j_call: TRBJ1-5; clone_size: -; cdr3_aa: CAWSAIHRGHLSNQPQHF; cdr3_nt: TGTGCCTGGAGTGCAATTCACAGGGGGCATCTGAGCAATCAGCCCCAGCATTTT
v_call: TRBV21-1; d_call: -; j_call: TRBJ2-7; clone_size: -; cdr3_aa: CASSRPQRTTGIHEQYF; cdr3_nt: TGTGCCAGCAGCCGGCCACAACGAACGACAGGGATCCACGAGCAGTACTTC
v_call: TRBV4-2; d_call: TRBD1; j_call: TRBJ2-2; clone_size: -; cdr3_aa: CASRTGQGESGELFF; cdr3_nt: TGTGCCAGCAGGACCGGACAGGGCGAGTCCGGGGAGCTGTTTTTT
v_call: TRBV7-9; d_call: TRBD1; j_call: TRBJ1-2; clone_size: once; cdr3_aa: CASSLQDRAGYTF; cdr3_nt: TGTGCCAGCAGCTTACAAGACAGGGCGGGCTACACCTTC
v_call: TRBV7-8; d_call: -; j_call: TRBJ2-7; clone_size: -; cdr3_aa: CASSLVRGSSYEQYF; cdr3_nt: TGTGCCAGCAGCTTGGTTCGCGGTAGCTCCTACGAGCAGTACTTC
v_call: TRBV5-1; d_call: -; j_call: TRBJ2-2; clone_size: -; cdr3_aa: CASSFWQNTGELFF; cdr3_nt: TGCGCCAGCAGCTTTTGGCAGAACACCGGGGAGCTGTTTTTT
v_call: TRBV7-2; d_call: -; j_call: TRBJ2-5; clone_size: -; cdr3_aa: CASSLGRGQETQYF; cdr3_nt: TGTGCCAGCAGCTTAGGCAGGGGCCAGGAGACCCAGTACTTC
v_call: TRBV18; d_call: -; j_call: TRBJ1-5; clone_size: once; cdr3_aa: CASSFTGSNQPQHF; cdr3_nt: TGTGCCAGCTCATTCACAGGGAGCAATCAGCCCCAGCATTTT
v_call: TRBV6-2/TRBV6-3; d_call: TRBD1; j_call: TRBJ2-7; clone_size: -; cdr3_aa: CASSYSGTGERPALYEQYF; cdr3_nt: TGTGCCAGCAGTTACTCCGGGACAGGGGAGAGACCCGCTCTCTACGAGCAGTACTTC
v_call: TRBV2; d_call: -; j_call: TRBJ1-2; clone_size: -; cdr3_aa: CATTDSHGYTF; cdr3_nt: TGTGCCACAACGGACAGTCATGGCTACACCTTC
v_call: TRBV5-1; d_call: -; j_call: TRBJ2-7; clone_size: -; cdr3_aa: CASSLRGGYEQYF; cdr3_nt: TGCGCCAGCAGCTTGAGGGGTGGCTACGAGCAGTACTTC
v_call: TRBV9; d_call: TRBD2; j_call: TRBJ2-3; clone_size: -; cdr3_aa: CASSASIAGASGNTQYF; cdr3_nt: TGTGCCAGCAGCGCCTCCATAGCGGGGGCTTCCGGGAATACGCAGTATTTT
v_call: TRBV4-3; d_call: -; j_call: TRBJ1-4; clone_size: -; cdr3_aa: CASSQSRTETNEKLFF; cdr3_nt: TGCGCCAGCAGCCAATCCCGGACAGAAACTAATGAAAAACTGTTTTTT
v_call: TRBV28; d_call: -; j_call: TRBJ2-7; clone_size: -; cdr3_aa: CASSSHGASYEQYF; cdr3_nt: TGTGCCAGCAGTTCCCATGGGGCCTCCTACGAGCAGTACTTC
v_call: TRBV3-1/TRBV3-2; d_call: TRBD1; j_call: TRBJ1-2; clone_size: few; cdr3_aa: CASSPRDRVGYGYTF; cdr3_nt: TGTGCCAGCAGCCCCCGGGACAGGGTAGGGTATGGCTACACCTTC
v_call: TRBV5-4; d_call: TRBD1; j_call: TRBJ1-5; clone_size: once; cdr3_aa: CASSPGGGSNQPQHF; cdr3_nt: TGTGCCAGCAGCCCAGGGGGCGGCAGCAATCAGCCCCAGCATTTT
v_call: TRBV15; d_call: -; j_call: TRBJ1-6; clone_size: few; cdr3_aa: CATSRDDYRSRGSPLHF; cdr3_nt: TGTGCCACCAGCAGAGACGACTATCGGTCCCGGGGGTCACCCCTCCACTTT
v_call: TRBV11-3; d_call: -; j_call: TRBJ2-1; clone_size: -; cdr3_aa: CASSSGGGPTTEQFF; cdr3_nt: TGTGCCAGCAGCTCCGGAGGAGGGCCTACAACTGAGCAGTTCTTC
v_call: TRBV18; d_call: -; j_call: TRBJ2-7; clone_size: -; cdr3_aa: CASSPPRAGASYEQYF; cdr3_nt: TGTGCCAGCTCACCACCTCGGGCAGGGGCCTCCTACGAGCAGTACTTC
v_call: TRBV4-2; d_call: TRBD2; j_call: TRBJ2-2; clone_size: -; cdr3_aa: CASSLGLAGTTGELFF; cdr3_nt: TGTGCCAGCAGCCTGGGACTAGCGGGAACCACCGGGGAGCTGTTTTTT
v_call: TRBV5-1; d_call: TRBD2; j_call: TRBJ2-3; clone_size: -; cdr3_aa: CASSLDGRYTQYF; cdr3_nt: TGCGCCAGCAGCTTGGACGGGAGGTATACGCAGTATTTT
v_call: TRBV7-9; d_call: TRBD1; j_call: TRBJ1-1; clone_size: -; cdr3_aa: CASARGTGRTEAFF; cdr3_nt: TGTGCCAGTGCACGGGGGACAGGGAGGACTGAAGCTTTCTTT
v_call: TRBV6-5; d_call: -; j_call: TRBJ1-5; clone_size: -; cdr3_aa: CASSYGGGGDNQPQHF; cdr3_nt: TGTGCCAGCAGTTACGGGGGGGGAGGGGACAATCAGCCCCAGCATTTT
v_call: TRBV23-1; d_call: TRBD1; j_call: TRBJ2-7; clone_size: few; cdr3_aa: CATCPRQGGYEQYF; cdr3_nt: TGCGCCACCTGTCCCCGACAGGGGGGTTACGAGCAGTACTTC
v_call: TRBV7-3; d_call: -; j_call: TRBJ2-1; clone_size: -; cdr3_aa: CASSPSVVSYNEQFF; cdr3_nt: TGTGCCAGCAGCCCATCGGTAGTCTCCTACAATGAGCAGTTCTTC
v_call: TRBV10-1; d_call: -; j_call: TRBJ2-7; clone_size: few; cdr3_aa: CASSAGTLLYEQYF; cdr3_nt: TGCGCCAGCAGTGCCGGGACTTTACTCTACGAGCAGTACTTC
v_call: TRBV7-8; d_call: -; j_call: TRBJ1-1; clone_size: -; cdr3_aa: CASSFAGTRGATFF; cdr3_nt: TGTGCCAGCAGCTTCGCCGGGACAAGGGGTGCAACTTTCTTT
v_call: TRBV11-3; d_call: TRBD2; j_call: TRBJ2-1; clone_size: -; cdr3_aa: CASSTGTSGGLQFF; cdr3_nt: TGTGCCAGCAGCACCGGGACTAGCGGGGGGCTGCAGTTCTTC
v_call: TRBV5-1; d_call: TRBD2; j_call: TRBJ2-3; clone_size: -; cdr3_aa: CASSLTSGGRDTQYF; cdr3_nt: TGCGCCAGCAGCTTGACTAGCGGGGGGAGGGATACGCAGTATTTT
v_call: TRBV4-1; d_call: -; j_call: TRBJ1-5; clone_size: few; cdr3_aa: CASSQEQNQPQHF; cdr3_nt: TGCGCCAGCAGCCAAGAACAAAATCAGCCCCAGCATTTT
v_call: TRBV4-2; d_call: -; j_call: TRBJ1-1; clone_size: once; cdr3_aa: CASSHPTGNTEAFF; cdr3_nt: TGTGCCAGCAGCCATCCAACTGGGAACACTGAAGCTTTCTTT
v_call: TRBV7-9; d_call: -; j_call: TRBJ1-4; clone_size: -; cdr3_aa: CASSLTGRLNEKLFF; cdr3_nt: TGTGCCAGCAGCCTTACTGGAAGACTGAATGAAAAACTGTTTTTT
v_call: TRBV6-1; d_call: TRBD1; j_call: TRBJ1-1; clone_size: -; cdr3_aa: CASSEAGGPTEAFF; cdr3_nt: TGTGCCAGCAGTGAAGCAGGGGGCCCCACTGAAGCTTTCTTT
v_call: TRBV18; d_call: -; j_call: TRBJ1-2; clone_size: -; cdr3_aa: CASSPESGGGYGYTF; cdr3_nt: TGTGCCAGCTCACCCGAATCGGGGGGCGGGTATGGCTACACCTTC
v_call: TRBV9; d_call: TRBD1; j_call: TRBJ1-1; clone_size: -; cdr3_aa: CASSGTGGAGAFF; cdr3_nt: TGTGCCAGCAGCGGGACAGGGGGTGCCGGAGCTTTCTTT
v_call: TRBV7-9; d_call: TRBD1; j_call: TRBJ2-5; clone_size: -; cdr3_aa: CASSQRGTGGWETQYF; cdr3_nt: TGTGCCAGCAGCCAACGGGGGACAGGGGGCTGGGAGACCCAGTACTTC
v_call: TRBV19; d_call: -; j_call: TRBJ1-5; clone_size: -; cdr3_aa: CASSNGYSNQPQHF; cdr3_nt: TGTGCCAGTAGTAACGGGTATAGCAATCAGCCCCAGCATTTT
v_call: TRBV7-2; d_call: -; j_call: TRBJ1-1; clone_size: -; cdr3_aa: CASSLTVRNTEAFF; cdr3_nt: TGTGCCAGCAGCTTGACAGTTAGGAACACTGAAGCTTTCTTT
v_call: TRBV2; d_call: -; j_call: TRBJ2-5; clone_size: -; cdr3_aa: CASSQVRGPGETQYF; cdr3_nt: TGTGCCAGCAGCCAAGTCCGAGGGCCCGGGGAGACCCAGTACTTC
v_call: TRBV5-1; d_call: -; j_call: TRBJ1-2; clone_size: -; cdr3_aa: CASSLGQVYGYTF; cdr3_nt: TGCGCCAGCAGCTTGGGACAAGTATATGGCTACACCTTC
v_call: TRBV28; d_call: -; j_call: TRBJ1-4; clone_size: -; cdr3_aa: CASSNPVPPPNEKLFF; cdr3_nt: TGTGCCAGCAGCAACCCAGTCCCCCCGCCTAATGAAAAACTGTTTTTT
v_call: TRBV30; d_call: -; j_call: TRBJ2-1; clone_size: once; cdr3_aa: CAWKKGGAHNEQFF; cdr3_nt: TGTGCCTGGAAAAAGGGGGGGGCCCACAATGAGCAGTTCTTC
v_call: TRBV5-4; d_call: -; j_call: TRBJ2-3; clone_size: -; cdr3_aa: CASSLGGRGGAASTDTQYF; cdr3_nt: TGTGCCAGCAGCTTGGGCGGGCGCGGCGGGGCAGCCAGCACAGATACGCAGTATTTT
v_call: TRBV19; d_call: TRBD2; j_call: TRBJ2-5; clone_size: -; cdr3_aa: CASSTSRGEETQYF; cdr3_nt: TGTGCCAGTAGTACATCCCGGGGGGAAGAGACCCAGTACTTC
v_call: TRBV7-2; d_call: -; j_call: TRBJ1-1; clone_size: -; cdr3_aa: CASSLGWGLNTEAFF; cdr3_nt: TGTGCCAGCAGCTTGGGATGGGGGCTGAACACTGAAGCTTTCTTT
v_call: TRBV7-9; d_call: -; j_call: TRBJ1-2; clone_size: -; cdr3_aa: CASSENREYGYTF; cdr3_nt: TGTGCCAGCAGCGAAAACAGGGAGTATGGCTACACCTTC
v_call: TRBV5-4; d_call: TRBD1; j_call: TRBJ1-1; clone_size: -; cdr3_aa: CASSPDRGYTEAFF; cdr3_nt: TGTGCCAGCAGCCCCGACAGGGGGTATACTGAAGCTTTCTTT
v_call: TRBV5-1; d_call: TRBD2; j_call: TRBJ2-1; clone_size: -; cdr3_aa: CASSIRLAGDNEQFF; cdr3_nt: TGCGCCAGCAGCATACGACTAGCGGGAGACAATGAGCAGTTCTTC
v_call: TRBV2; d_call: -; j_call: TRBJ2-7; clone_size: -; cdr3_aa: CASAAGAYEQYF; cdr3_nt: TGTGCCAGCGCGGCAGGGGCCTACGAGCAGTACTTC
v_call: TRBV12-3/TRBV12-4; d_call: -; j_call: TRBJ1-1; clone_size: -; cdr3_aa: CASKHLLNTEAFF; cdr3_nt: TGTGCCAGCAAACACCTTTTGAACACTGAAGCTTTCTTT